The 20 T cell receptor beta chains reported below all come from one sample, sequenced in a study of neurological immune-mediated disorders (dated by TCRdb to between 2019 and 2020). The library was prepared using 5' RACE. Sequencing took place on an Illumina HiSeq 2500. TCRdb reran the public reads through fastp at Q25 and MiXCR, keeping productive beta chains. CDR3 protein sequences are deduplicated, and each keeps its most common genes and DNA. The sample has approximately 59,000 distinct CDR3 sequences on record, roughly 5% of them singletons. 5.6% of the sample is taken by the ten largest. The sequenced sample was PBMCs. These receptors came from a human donor with multiple sclerosis. The donor label of this sample is uncertain.

This clonotype was detected ten times or more. The genes are TRBV10-3 and TRBJ2-3; a weak D match, TRBD1 (6 bases). Germline V gene data show CDR1 as ENHRY and CDR2 as SYGVKD. V lost 4 bases to trimming and J lost 3 bases, with 11 bases between them. The CDR3 consists of 14 residues. For the CDR3, the DNA is TGTGCCATCAGTGTTGGGGGCGCGACAGATACGCAGTATTTT. Translating it yields CAISVGGATDTQYF.

This clonotype occurred many times. This chain links TRBV7-2 with TRBJ2-3, with 12 bases fitting TRBD2. The CDR3 consists of 15 residues. CDR1 and CDR2 from the germline V gene are SGHTA and FQGNSA. The J segment lost 8 bases and the V segment lost 4 bases, leaving 7 bases of the junction unmatched. The CDR3 here is CASSSLAGGDGTQYF. CDR3 nucleotides: TGTGCCAGCAGCTCACTAGCGGGGGGTGATGGTACGCAGTATTTT.

This clonotype was counted at least ten times. The rearrangement joins TRBV6-5 to TRBJ2-1; D is perhaps TRBD1 (5 bases). V was trimmed by 6 bases and J by 8 bases, leaving 14 bases between them. Germline V CDR1 and CDR2: MNHEY, SVGAGI. The CDR3 is 13 residues long. Written as DNA, the CDR3 is TGTGCCAGCAGCCAGGGCAGGGTGGATGAGCAGTTCTTC. This codes for CASSQGRVDEQFF.

This clonotype was counted at least ten times. The chain uses TRBV2 and TRBJ2-5, with 11 bases aligning to TRBD2. The CDR3 extends over 19 amino acids. CDR1 and CDR2 from the germline V gene are SNHLY and FYNNEI. The V segment lost 6 bases and the J segment 4 bases; nucleotides outside the gene matches: 19. The DNA for the CDR3 is TGTGCCAGCAGCTTCCCTTACCTAGCGGGGGGCCGATTGACAGAGACCCAGTACTTC. Translated: CASSFPYLAGGRLTETQYF.

This clonotype was recorded many times. This chain links TRBV7-9 with TRBJ2-1, with 8 nucleotides matching TRBD1. V shed 0 bases and J 9 bases; nucleotides not matched to a gene: 4. Per germline, CDR1 SEHNR and CDR2 FQNEAQ (reference sequence). The CDR3 loop spans 14 amino acids. CDR3 nucleotide sequence: TGTGCCAGCAGCTTAGCGTCAGGGGGCGGTGAGCAGTTCTTC. Its protein product is CASSLASGGGEQFF. Full variable domain (missing parts from reference TRBV7-9 and TRBJ2-1): DTGVSQNPRHKITKRGQNVTFRCDPISEHNRLYWYRQTLGQGPEFLTYFQNEAQLEKSRLLSDRFSAERPKGSFSTLEIQRTEQGDSAMYLCASSLASGGGEQFFGPGTRLTVL.

This clonotype was seen ten or more times. The chain is built from TRBV5-1 and TRBJ2-7; 10 nucleotides agree with TRBD1. CDR1 and CDR2 (germline): SGHRS, YFSETQ. V dropped 0 bases and J dropped 2; count of bases not matched to a gene: 2. CDR3 length: 15 amino acids. CDR3 amino acids: CASSLGGTGAYEQYF. The DNA for the CDR3 is TGCGCCAGCAGCTTGGGCGGGACAGGGGCCTACGAGCAGTACTTC. Looking up the rest from reference TRBV5-1 and TRBJ2-7 gives the full variable domain: KAGVTQTPRYLIKTRGQQVTLSCSPISGHRSVSWYQQTPGQGLQFLFEYFSETQRNKGNFPGRFSGRQFSNSRSEMNVSTLELGDSALYLCASSLGGTGAYEQYFGPGTRLTVT.

Many counts were recorded for this clonotype. V gene TRBV10-3 combines with J gene TRBJ1-2; 7 nucleotides agree with TRBD1. The CDR3 extends over 15 amino acids. The J segment lost 3 bases and the V segment lost 6 bases, leaving 10 bases of the junction unmatched. Germline CDR1 is ENHRY and CDR2 is SYGVKD. The CDR3 spells CAIRRGQWEDYGYTF. DNA for the CDR3: TGTGCCATCAGGAGGGGGCAGTGGGAAGACTATGGCTACACCTTC.

This clonotype was picked up many times. The CDR3 sequence is CSARGGGYTGELFF. The CDR3 DNA follows: TGCAGTGCCCGGGGAGGGGGGTACACCGGGGAGCTGTTTTTT. V usage is TRBV20-1 and J usage is TRBJ2-2, with D tentatively TRBD2 (7 bases). Looked up from germline, CDR1 is DFQATT and CDR2 is SNEGSKA (reference sequence). The CDR3 is made up of 14 amino acids. The V gene lost 6 bases and the J gene lost 3 bases, with 14 bases spanning the gap.

Many counts were recorded for this clonotype. The rearrangement links TRBV12-3 or TRBV12-4 to TRBJ2-6; D may match TRBD1 or TRBD2 (6 bases each). The V gene lost 3 bases and the J gene lost 3 bases, with 12 bases spanning the gap. The CDR3 spans 16 residues. This CDR3 is CASSFSGAFGANVLTF. The CDR3 DNA reads as TGTGCCAGCAGTTTCTCGGGGGCGTTTGGGGCCAACGTCCTGACTTTC.

Ten or more counts support this clonotype. The V gene is TRBV5-1, the J gene TRBJ1-4; D not certain. The CDR3 length is 16 residues. Germline V gene data show CDR1 as SGHRS and CDR2 as YFSETQ. The V end lost 5 bases, the J end lost 3 bases, and 17 bases lay between the germline ends. This CDR3 is CASSYYSIGANEKLFF. DNA of the CDR3: TGCGCCAGCAGTTACTACAGCATCGGGGCTAATGAAAAACTGTTTTTT.

This clonotype was recorded at least ten times. V is TRBV24-1 and J is TRBJ2-2; 8 positions agree with TRBD2. CDR3 size: 15 residues. V gave up 8 bases and J gave up 5 bases; unmatched junction bases: 9. Germline-derived CDR1 and CDR2 are KGHDR and SFDVKD. The CDR3 region is CATNFSGDRTGELFF. Here the CDR3 DNA reads TGTGCCACCAACTTTAGCGGGGATCGAACCGGGGAGCTGTTTTTT.

This clonotype was picked up many times. The V and J genes are TRBV5-1 and TRBJ2-7, with D tentatively TRBD1 (6 bases). The CDR3 length is 13 residues. V lost 4 bases, J lost 5 bases, and 13 bases lay in between. Germline CDR1 reads SGHRS; CDR2 reads YFSETQ. CDR3 sequence: CASSTQGFDEQYF. CDR3 DNA: TGCGCCAGCAGCACCCAGGGGTTCGACGAGCAGTACTTC.

This clonotype has a count of ten or more. The CDR3 nucleotides read TGTGCCAGCAGCCCGACAGGGTCCTACAATGAGCAGTTCTTC. It is translated as CASSPTGSYNEQFF. This rearrangement joins TRBV7-9 to TRBJ2-1; 7 bases fit TRBD1. From germline, CDR1 is SEHNR and CDR2 FQNEAQ (reference sequence). This CDR3 has 14 amino acids. The ends lost 5 bases at V and 1 base at J; junction bases unmatched: 2.

This clonotype was recorded at least ten times. The rearrangement links TRBV5-1 to TRBJ2-1; D perhaps matches TRBD1 (6 bases). V lost 4 bases, J lost 0 bases, and 14 bases lay in between. The length of the CDR3 is 16 residues. Germline loops: CDR1 SGHRS, CDR2 YFSETQ. CDR3 residues: CASSTETGLSYNEQFF. The CDR3 nucleotides are TGCGCCAGCAGCACCGAGACAGGCCTCTCCTACAATGAGCAGTTCTTC.

By its share, this clonotype is medium-sized (0.01 to 0.1%). The chain uses TRBV2 and TRBJ2-5; a weak D match, TRBD2 (6 bases). The CDR3 is made up of 14 amino acids. V was cut by 7 bases and J by 3 bases, with 15 bases left in between. Germline V gene lookup returns CDR1 SNHLY and CDR2 FYNNEI. The CDR3 nucleotides read TGTGCCAGCAAGAATTCTTGGGGGGAAGAGACCCAGTACTTC. Its protein product is CASKNSWGEETQYF. Drawing the rest from reference TRBV2 and TRBJ2-5, the complete variable domain is EPEVTQTPSHQVTQMGQEVILRCVPISNHLYFYWYRQILGQKVEFLVSFYNNEISEKSEIFDDQFSVERPDGSNFTLKIRSTKLEDSAMYFCASKNSWGEETQYFGPGTRLLVL.

This clonotype was counted many times. This chain links TRBV5-1 with TRBJ1-3; the D gene is possibly TRBD1 (6 bases). V was shortened by 0 bases and J by 0 bases, with 13 bases between the two germline ends. The CDR3 consists of 17 residues. The germline V gene encodes CDR1 SGHRS and CDR2 YFSETQ. CDR3 DNA: TGCGCCAGCAGCTTGGGCCACGGACAGTTCTCTGGAAACACCATATATTTT. It is translated as CASSLGHGQFSGNTIYF.

This clonotype has ten or more counts. The chain is built from TRBV5-6 and TRBJ1-1; D unclear. Germline V CDR1 and CDR2: SGHDT, YYEEEE. The CDR3 is 14 amino acids. Deletions cut 3 bases from V and 2 bases from J, with 11 bases between. The CDR3 bases are TGTGCCAGCAGCTCTCCGGGTCCTAACACTGAAGCTTTCTTT. Encoded protein: CASSSPGPNTEAFF.

This clonotype has a handful of counts. V is TRBV3-1 and J is TRBJ2-7; D is ambiguous. Trimming stripped 6 bases from V and 1 base from J, with 10 bases between. This CDR3 comprises 13 residues. Germline assignment: CDR1 LGHDT and CDR2 YNNKEL (reference sequence). CDR3 region: CASSPVGSYEQYF. The DNA for the CDR3 is TGTGCCAGCAGTCCCGTCGGATCCTACGAGCAGTACTTC.

This chain uses TRBV15 with TRBJ1-5; tentatively, D is TRBD1 (5 bases). This CDR3 has 14 amino acids. The germline gives CDR1 LNHNV, CDR2 YYDKDF (reference sequence). The V end was cut by 0 bases, the J end by 7 bases, with 10 bases between. This CDR3 is CATSRDREGQPQHF. CDR3 nucleotide sequence: TGTGCCACCAGCAGAGATCGGGAGGGGCAGCCCCAGCATTTT.

This clonotype was seen repeatedly, ten times or more. The chain employs TRBV5-1 and TRBJ1-5; possible D gene TRBD1, 5 bases. The CDR3 spans 15 residues. Trimming shortened V by 0 bases and J by 5 bases, and 12 bases separated the two germline ends. Germline lookup yields CDR1 SGHRS and CDR2 YFSETQ. The CDR3 reads CASSLGQGPHQPQHF. Here the CDR3 DNA reads TGCGCCAGCAGCTTGGGTCAGGGACCCCATCAGCCCCAGCATTTT.